This passage covers 20 T cell receptor beta chains from one sample sequenced in a study of blood T cell repertoires in COVID-19. The data were produced by immunoSEQ multiplex PCR, yet TCRdb's version contains in-frame clones alone and is incomplete. This table holds some 120,000 clones, approximately 74% found once. Material: peripheral blood. Source of these receptors: a man in his 60s with acute or convalescent COVID-19.

To note about this clone: Other DNA sequences in this sample translate to the same CDR3. V gene TRBV11-2 combines with J gene TRBJ2-5, with D unresolved. The CDR3 consists of 12 residues. The germline V gene has CDR1 SGHAT and CDR2 FQNNGV. Trimming removed 1 base from V and 4 bases from J, with 4 bases in between. The CDR3 bases are TGTGCCAGCAGCTTAGGAGCAGAGACCCAGTACTTC. Protein: CASSLGAETQYF.

This clone was detected only a few times. This chain connects TRBV5-1 to TRBJ1-1, with 7 nucleotides matching TRBD1. The CDR3 covers 14 residues. V trimming: 0 bases; J trimming: 1 base; junction bases outside the gene matches: 0. Looked up from germline, CDR1 is SGHRS and CDR2 is YFSETQ. This CDR3 is CASSLGDRNTEAFF. The CDR3 DNA is TGCGCCAGCAGCTTGGGGGACAGGAACACTGAAGCTTTCTTT.

The V and J genes are TRBV5-6 and TRBJ1-1, with TRBD1 as a possible D gene (5 bases). Per the germline V gene, CDR1 is SGHDT and CDR2 is YYEEEE. CDR3 length: 15 residues. The V end was cut by 6 bases, the J end by 3 bases, with 18 bases between. The CDR3 DNA reads TGTGCCAGCACCCCCTTAGGGGCTCGGGACACTGAAGCTTTCTTT. It specifies CASTPLGARDTEAFF.

In this sample, this clone turned up once. The chain employs TRBV29-1 and TRBJ2-7; tentatively, D is TRBD1 (6 bases). Trimming stripped 0 bases from V and 7 bases from J, with 19 bases between. Germline V gene lookup returns CDR1 SQVTM and CDR2 ANQGSEA. The CDR3 sequence is 15 residues long. CDR3 protein: CSVEDVGATLGEQYF. The CDR3 nucleotides read TGCAGCGTTGAAGATGTGGGGGCGACCTTAGGGGAGCAGTACTTC.

In this sample, this clone turned up a few times. The J gene is TRBJ1-1, the V gene TRBV5-1; 9 bases align to TRBD1. Germline V gives CDR1 SGHRS, CDR2 YFSETQ. Trimming removed 0 bases from V and 1 base from J; junction bases left unmatched: 1. There are 15 residues in the CDR3. The CDR3 protein is CASSLGDRANTEAFF. In DNA, the CDR3 is TGCGCCAGCAGCTTGGGGGACAGGGCGAACACTGAAGCTTTCTTT.

The chain is built from TRBV24-1 and TRBJ2-3, with 8 bases aligning to TRBD2. Germline-derived CDR1 and CDR2 are KGHDR and SFDVKD. The CDR3 is made up of 15 amino acids. Trimming at V came to 5 bases and at J to 5 bases, leaving 8 bases not matched to a gene. The CDR3 DNA is TGTGCCACCAGTGGGGCAGCGGGGGCCATAGATACGCAGTATTTT. It is translated as CATSGAAGAIDTQYF.

CDR3 DNA: TGTGCCAGCAGCCAAGATACGACAGATTATGGCTACACCTTC. Translating gives CASSQDTTDYGYTF. The chain joins TRBV14 to TRBJ1-2; D possibly corresponds to TRBD1 (5 bases). The CDR3 is made up of 14 amino acids. V lost 0 bases and J 5 bases, leaving 10 bases between the germline ends. The V gene's germline CDR1 is SGHDN and CDR2 FVKESK.

This chain connects TRBV9 to TRBJ1-4; D is unclear. The CDR3 totals 13 residues. Looked up from germline, CDR1 is SGDLS and CDR2 is YYNGEE. V lost 3 bases and J 4 bases, leaving 7 bases between the germline ends. The CDR3 DNA is TGTGCCAGCAGCGCAAACAGTAATGAAAAACTGTTTTTT. Translating gives CASSANSNEKLFF.

This clone has only a few counts. The chain employs TRBV10-1 and TRBJ2-2, with D maybe TRBD1 (5 bases). Germline V gene lookup returns CDR1 WNHNN and CDR2 SYGVQD (reference sequence). CDR3 size: 13 residues. V was cut by 8 bases and J by 5 bases, with 12 bases left in between. CDR3 bases: TGCGCCAGCTCAAACGACAGAACCGGGGAGCTGTTTTTT. It codes for CASSNDRTGELFF.

The V call is TRBV12-5, the J call TRBJ1-5; 9 bases map to TRBD1. With 1 base clipped from V and 1 base from J, the junction kept 8 bases outside the gene matches. Germline-derived CDR1 and CDR2 are LGHNT and FRNRAP. This CDR3 comprises 18 residues. As DNA, the CDR3 is TGTGCTAGTGGTTTGGGGGCGGACAGGGGTCGGAGCAATCAGCCCCAGCATTTT. Its protein product is CASGLGADRGRSNQPQHF.

The J gene is TRBJ1-2, the V gene TRBV5-1, with D possibly TRBD1 on 6 matching bases. The V gene lost 4 bases and the J gene lost 8 bases, with 18 bases spanning the gap. The CDR3 covers 14 residues. Germline CDR1 is SGHRS and CDR2 is YFSETQ. The CDR3 bases are TGCGCCAGCAGCGCGCGGACGGGACAAGGGGGCTACACCTTC. Translating it yields CASSARTGQGGYTF.

This clone was recorded once. The chain combines TRBV27 with TRBJ1-1; D call uncertain. The CDR3 consists of 12 residues. Germline V gene lookup returns CDR1 MNHEY and CDR2 SMNVEV (reference sequence). V was cut by 6 bases and J by 0 bases, with 5 bases left in between. CDR3 sequence reads: CASRTLNTEAFF. CDR3 nucleotide sequence: TGTGCCAGCAGAACTCTGAACACTGAAGCTTTCTTT.

This chain links TRBV7-3 with TRBJ1-1; D unclear. The CDR3 is 16 residues long. Germline V gives CDR1 SGHTA, CDR2 FQGTGA. Trimming took 2 bases from V and 1 from J, leaving 14 bases between them. This CDR3 reads CASSLERATGNTEAFF. As DNA, the CDR3 is TGTGCCAGCAGCTTAGAGAGGGCGACGGGGAACACTGAAGCTTTCTTT. Full variable domain (remainder filled in from reference TRBV7-3 and TRBJ1-1): GAGVSQTPSNKVTEKGKYVELRCDPISGHTALYWYRQSLGQGPEFLIYFQGTGAADDSGLPNDRFFAVRPEGSVSTLKIQRTERGDSAVYLCASSLERATGNTEAFFGQGTRLTVV.

The chain employs TRBV29-1 and TRBJ1-2; perhaps TRBD1 as D (5 bases). Trimming left V 7 bases short and J 0 bases short, with 21 bases between. The CDR3 sequence is 16 residues long. Germline V lookup: CDR1 SQVTM, CDR2 ANQGSEA. As DNA, the CDR3 is TGCAGCGGCGGGAATGTCGGGGGAAAGTCTAACTATGGCTACACCTTC. Translation: CSGGNVGGKSNYGYTF.

V is TRBV6-5 and J is TRBJ1-6; 8 nucleotides match TRBD1. The germline gives CDR1 MNHEY, CDR2 SVGAGI. CDR3 length equals 15 residues. V lost 5 bases, J lost 7 bases, and 7 bases stayed unmatched. The CDR3 nucleotides read TGTGCCAGCAGTCCTACGGACAGGGAAAATTCACCCCTCCACTTT. Translating gives CASSPTDRENSPLHF.

The chain employs TRBV5-1 and TRBJ2-1, with D perhaps TRBD2 (5 bases). Germline assignment: CDR1 SGHRS and CDR2 YFSETQ. This CDR3 is built from 17 residues. V was trimmed by 0 bases and J by 0 bases, leaving 13 bases between them. CDR3 sequence reads: CASSLEAQRSSYNEQFF. The CDR3 region has the DNA TGCGCCAGCAGCTTGGAAGCCCAGCGGAGCTCCTACAATGAGCAGTTCTTC.

The chain joins TRBV6-5 to TRBJ1-2; maybe TRBD1 (6 bases). Germline values: CDR1 MNHEY, CDR2 SVGAGI. V was clipped by 6 bases and J by 4 bases, with 18 bases between them. This CDR3 has 15 amino acids. As DNA, the CDR3 is TGTGCCAGCAGCCGTGCTGCACAGGGAATCTATGGCTACACCTTC. Residues: CASSRAAQGIYGYTF.

In its sample, this clone was seen a few times. The J gene is TRBJ1-1, the V gene TRBV29-1; D unclear. From germline, CDR1 is SQVTM and CDR2 ANQGSEA. The CDR3 spans 14 residues. Trimming left V 6 bases short and J 2 bases short, with 16 bases between. The CDR3 nucleotides are TGCAGCGTCCGCCAACGGGGAGGCAACACTGAAGCTTTCTTT. Translating gives CSVRQRGGNTEAFF.

The J gene is TRBJ2-2, the V gene TRBV4-1; D remains ambiguous. Trimming removed 1 base at V and 6 bases at J, with 6 bases between. The CDR3 consists of 13 residues. Germline-derived CDR1 and CDR2 are MGHRA and YSYEKL. DNA of the CDR3: TGCGCCAGCAGCCAAGTCCAGTCCGGGGAGCTGTTTTTT. The encoded protein is CASSQVQSGELFF.

A single count supports this clone. CDR3 loop: CASERTGGNQPQHF. The CDR3 nucleotides read TGTGCCAGCGAAAGGACAGGGGGAAATCAGCCCCAGCATTTT. The chain uses TRBV6-5 and TRBJ1-5; TRBD1 aligns across 10 bases. CDR1 and CDR2 from the germline V gene are MNHEY and SVGAGI. This CDR3 spans 14 amino acids. The J segment lost 4 bases and the V segment lost 8 bases, leaving 5 bases of the junction unmatched.